The 22 T cell receptor beta chains reported below all come from one sample, sequenced in a study of T-cell memory formation after mild COVID-19 (dated by TCRdb to about 2021). The receptor library was made with 5' RACE. TCRdb lists the instrument as Illumina NovaSeq 6000. TCRdb reran the public reads through fastp at Q25 and MiXCR, keeping productive beta chains. Rows matching on CDR3 protein sequence are summarized as one entry with the most common DNA and genes. The sample data list 200,000 to 250,000 distinct CDR3 sequences, and 27% of these were observed just once. Over 9.5% of the sample lies in the top ten. The sample comprised PBMCs or a T cell subset sorted from them (not recorded which). These receptors originate from an adult woman who had mild COVID-19 (a few samples of this study predate the infection). The sample titles of this study are shuffled in the database, so cell type and time point are left out; the donor was told from shared clones.

This clonotype was recorded a few times. This sequence joins TRBV29-1 and TRBJ2-3; tentative D call: TRBD2 (6 bases). V was cut by 2 bases and J by 4 bases, with 16 bases left in between. The germline V gene encodes CDR1 SQVTM and CDR2 ANQGSEA. CDR3 length: 15 amino acids. CDR3 residues: CSVEYFSSEADTQYF. CDR3 bases: TGCAGCGTTGAATATTTCTCTAGCGAAGCAGATACGCAGTATTTT.

The chain carries TRBV24-1 and TRBJ1-2; D is unresolved. CDR3 length: 11 amino acids. CDR1 KGHDR and CDR2 SFDVKD come from the germline V gene. Trimming removed 5 bases at V and 8 bases at J, with 8 bases between. The CDR3, as DNA: TGTGCCACCAGTGGAAGTAGCGGCTACACCTTC. This codes for CATSGSSGYTF.

Ten or more counts support this clonotype. The genes are TRBV5-1 and TRBJ2-7, with 7 bases matching TRBD2. This CDR3 has 17 residues. The germline CDR1 and CDR2 sequences are SGHRS and YFSETQ. The V segment lost 4 bases and the J segment 3 bases; nucleotides outside the gene matches: 16. The CDR3 bases are TGCGCCAGCAGCGTCCCCAGGGATAGCGGGTTTTTCTACGAGCAGTACTTC. It translates to CASSVPRDSGFFYEQYF.

There are a few counts of this clonotype. In DNA form, the CDR3 reads TGTGCCAGCAGCTTATATGTGGCAGGGAATCAGCCCCAGCATTTT. As protein: CASSLYVAGNQPQHF. The chain is built from TRBV7-8 and TRBJ1-5; the D gene is possibly TRBD1 (5 bases). Germline V gene lookup returns CDR1 SGHVS and CDR2 FQNEAQ. There are 15 residues in the CDR3. Deletions cut 2 bases from V and 4 bases from J, with 12 bases between.

The J gene is TRBJ1-2, the V gene TRBV27; D gene ambiguous. This CDR3 is built from 14 residues. The germline V gene has CDR1 MNHEY and CDR2 SMNVEV (reference sequence). With 5 bases removed from V and 3 bases from J, the gap between germline ends came to 13 bases. CDR3 nucleotides: TGTGCCAGCAGTCCCACACCCGGAGACTATGGCTACACCTTC. It encodes CASSPTPGDYGYTF.

A few counts support this clonotype. The rearrangement links TRBV7-9 to TRBJ2-3; a possible D gene is TRBD1 (5 bases). V was cut by 7 bases and J by 2 bases, with 13 bases left in between. Germline V lookup: CDR1 SEHNR, CDR2 FQNEAQ (reference sequence). CDR3 length equals 14 residues. CDR3 DNA: TGTGCCAGCACCCCAGGGATCACCACAGATACGCAGTATTTT. Protein product: CASTPGITTDTQYF.

V is TRBV7-8 and J is TRBJ2-1; tentatively, D is TRBD1 or TRBD2 (6 bases each). V lost 4 bases and J lost 2, with 15 bases in between. This CDR3 contains 16 residues. Germline assignment: CDR1 SGHVS and CDR2 FQNEAQ. The CDR3 DNA reads TGTGCCAGCAGCTCTTCTAGGGGGGTCGCCTACAATGAGCAGTTCTTC. Translated, it gives CASSSSRGVAYNEQFF.

The table lists this clonotype with a few counts. The chain has TRBV5-5 and TRBJ2-1, with TRBD1 matching over 9 bases. Looked up from germline, CDR1 is SGHKS and CDR2 is YYEKEE (reference sequence). V was clipped by 3 bases and J by 8 bases; unmatched bases: 6. This CDR3 comprises 14 residues. The CDR3, as DNA: TGTGCCAGCAGCTGGGGGACAGGGACCCATGAGCAGTTCTTC. It yields the protein CASSWGTGTHEQFF.

The chain employs TRBV6-2 or TRBV6-3 and TRBJ2-5; 13 bases match TRBD2. The germline V gene has CDR1 MNHEY and CDR2 SVGEGT. J gave up 5 bases and V 5 bases, and 5 bases lay outside the gene matches. CDR3 length equals 15 residues. CDR3 region: CASSQLAGGRETQYF. DNA for the CDR3: TGTGCCAGCAGTCAACTAGCGGGAGGGCGGGAGACCCAGTACTTC.

This clonotype was detected a few times. This chain joins TRBV7-8 and TRBJ2-7; no clear D. The CDR3 totals 13 residues. V dropped 5 bases and J dropped 3 bases, with 11 bases sitting between them. From germline, CDR1 is SGHVS and CDR2 FQNEAQ. The CDR3 spells CASSQPDGYEQYF. CDR3 coding DNA: TGTGCCAGCAGCCAACCGGACGGCTACGAGCAGTACTTC.

The chain has TRBV5-1 and TRBJ1-2; perhaps TRBD1 as D (6 bases). V lost 3 bases to trimming and J lost 6 bases, with 15 bases between them. The CDR3 has 14 residues. Germline V gives CDR1 SGHRS, CDR2 YFSETQ. CDR3 amino acids: CASSYDSGGDGYTF. The CDR3 DNA reads as TGCGCCAGCAGCTATGACAGTGGGGGCGATGGCTACACCTTC.

The chain is built from TRBV29-1 and TRBJ2-3; maybe TRBD2 (6 bases). Germline values: CDR1 SQVTM, CDR2 ANQGSEA. V lost 7 bases, J lost 4 bases, and 15 bases lay in between. There are 13 residues in the CDR3. For the CDR3, the DNA is TGCAGCGGACGCGATGGCGGGGCAGATACGCAGTATTTT. It is translated as CSGRDGGADTQYF.

As DNA, the CDR3 is TGCAGTGCTAGAGATTCTTTACTAGCGGGCGCCTACGAGCAGTACTTC. Amino acid sequence: CSARDSLLAGAYEQYF. The chain combines TRBV20-1 with TRBJ2-7, with 9 bases matching TRBD2. Germline lookup yields CDR1 DFQATT and CDR2 SNEGSKA (reference sequence). The CDR3 spans 16 residues. Trimming took 0 bases from V and 2 from J; bases not matched to a gene: 8.

This clonotype was counted between two and nine times. The chain joins TRBV5-1 to TRBJ1-1, with D possibly TRBD1 on 5 matching bases. This CDR3 has 16 residues. With 0 bases removed from V and 0 bases from J, the gap between germline ends came to 12 bases. Germline CDR1 is SGHRS and CDR2 is YFSETQ. CDR3 residues: CASSLAGPGLNTEAFF. In DNA, the CDR3 is TGCGCCAGCAGCTTGGCCGGGCCGGGGCTGAACACTGAAGCTTTCTTT.

The CDR3 protein is CASSVTRGSEAFF. CDR3 coding DNA: TGTGCCAGCAGCGTAACTCGAGGGTCTGAAGCTTTCTTT. The chain employs TRBV9 and TRBJ1-1, with D uncertain. The V and J ends lost 1 base and 6 bases respectively, with 10 bases between them. Germline V gene data show CDR1 as SGDLS and CDR2 as YYNGEE. CDR3 length equals 13 residues.

This clonotype occurred a few times. The V and J genes are TRBV2 and TRBJ2-2; perhaps TRBD2 as D (5 bases). V lost 6 bases and J lost 1, with 9 bases in between. The CDR3 consists of 14 residues. Germline V gives CDR1 SNHLY, CDR2 FYNNEI. The CDR3 nucleotides read TGTGCCAGCAGGCTACTAGGGAACACCGGGGAGCTGTTTTTT. Translating gives CASRLLGNTGELFF.

This clonotype turned up a few times. V gene TRBV18 combines with J gene TRBJ2-1; D gene ambiguous. Trimming cost V 3 bases and J 7 bases, with 7 bases left between them. The CDR3 is 12 residues long. The germline V gene encodes CDR1 KGHSH and CDR2 LQKENI. CDR3 nucleotides: TGTGCCAGCTCACCGCATGCGAATGAGCAGTTCTTC. Protein product: CASSPHANEQFF.

This chain connects TRBV29-1 to TRBJ2-3; D ambiguous. V lost 4 bases and J 5 bases, leaving 19 bases between the germline ends. CDR3 length equals 15 residues. Looked up from germline, CDR1 is SQVTM and CDR2 is ANQGSEA. CDR3 in DNA: TGCAGCGTTGGACTCCGGGCCAATCCGATAGATACGCAGTATTTT. This gives the protein CSVGLRANPIDTQYF.

V usage is TRBV7-2 and J usage is TRBJ2-6; maybe TRBD2 (7 bases). CDR1 and CDR2 (germline): SGHTA, FQGNSA. The germline V and J ends were trimmed by 7 bases and 2 bases, with 18 bases remaining between them. CDR3 size: 17 residues. The CDR3 region has the DNA TGTGCCAGCACCCAAGGGGGGGCGGCTCCTGGGGCCAACGTCCTGACTTTC. This sequence encodes CASTQGGAAPGANVLTF.

V gene TRBV2 combines with J gene TRBJ2-4; no clear D gene. There are 15 residues in the CDR3. The V end lost 6 bases, the J end lost 0 bases, and 12 bases lay between the germline ends. The germline CDR1 and CDR2 sequences are SNHLY and FYNNEI. The CDR3 sequence: CASSAQKLAKNIQYF. CDR3 DNA sequence: TGTGCCAGCAGCGCACAGAAACTAGCCAAAAACATTCAGTACTTC.

This clonotype came up a few times. The chain uses TRBV12-3 or TRBV12-4 and TRBJ2-3; 8 bases agree with TRBD2. CDR3 size: 15 residues. J was trimmed by 2 bases and V by 5 bases; bases with no gene match: 6. The CDR3 nucleotides are TGTGCCAGCAGTCCGGGACTAGTCCTCACAGATACGCAGTATTTT. This translates into CASSPGLVLTDTQYF.

This clonotype was picked up a small number of times. V gene TRBV10-3 combines with J gene TRBJ1-2; D gene uncertain. Germline V gene lookup returns CDR1 ENHRY and CDR2 SYGVKD. V was shortened by 2 bases and J by 3 bases, with 4 bases between the two germline ends. This CDR3 comprises 12 residues. CDR3 in DNA: TGTGCCATCAGTGAGACAGACTATGGCTACACCTTC. This sequence encodes CAISETDYGYTF.